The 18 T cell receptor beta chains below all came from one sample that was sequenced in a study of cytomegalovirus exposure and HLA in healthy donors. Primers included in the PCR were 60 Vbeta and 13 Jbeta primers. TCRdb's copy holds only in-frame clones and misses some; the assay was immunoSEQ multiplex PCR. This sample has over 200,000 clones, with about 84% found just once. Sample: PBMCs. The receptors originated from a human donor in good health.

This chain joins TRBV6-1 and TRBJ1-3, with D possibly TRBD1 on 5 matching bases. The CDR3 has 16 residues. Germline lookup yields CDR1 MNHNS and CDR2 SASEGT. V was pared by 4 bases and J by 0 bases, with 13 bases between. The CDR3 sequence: CASSVGGGSSGNTIYF. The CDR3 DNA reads TGTGCCAGCAGTGTCGGGGGGGGGAGCTCTGGAAACACCATATATTTT.

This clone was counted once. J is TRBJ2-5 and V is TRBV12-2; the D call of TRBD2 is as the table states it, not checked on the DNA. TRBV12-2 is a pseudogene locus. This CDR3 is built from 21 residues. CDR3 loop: CASRLGSNGGRAQIHQETQYF. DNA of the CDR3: TGTGCAAGTCGCTTAGGATCGAATGGCGGGAGGGCCCAAATCCACCAAGAGACCCAGTACTTC.

The CDR3 reads CASSFTGPGANVLTF. DNA of the CDR3: TGTGCCAGCAGCTTTACAGGGCCTGGGGCCAACGTCCTGACTTTC. The J gene is TRBJ2-6, the V gene TRBV7-3, with TRBD1 as a possible D gene (6 bases). Germline-derived CDR1 and CDR2 are SGHTA and FQGTGA. V shed 3 bases and J shed 2 bases, with 8 bases lying between them. The CDR3 runs 15 residues. The whole variable domain, remainder taken from reference TRBV7-3 and TRBJ2-6, is GAGVSQTPSNKVTEKGKYVELRCDPISGHTALYWYRQSLGQGPEFLIYFQGTGAADDSGLPNDRFFAVRPEGSVSTLKIQRTERGDSAVYLCASSFTGPGANVLTFGAGSRLTVL.

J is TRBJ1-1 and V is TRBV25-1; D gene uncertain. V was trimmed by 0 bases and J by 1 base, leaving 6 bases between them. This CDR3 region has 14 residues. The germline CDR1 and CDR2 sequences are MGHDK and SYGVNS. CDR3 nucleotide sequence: TGTGCCAGCAGTGAATATGAGCAGAACACTGAAGCTTTCTTT. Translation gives CASSEYEQNTEAFF.

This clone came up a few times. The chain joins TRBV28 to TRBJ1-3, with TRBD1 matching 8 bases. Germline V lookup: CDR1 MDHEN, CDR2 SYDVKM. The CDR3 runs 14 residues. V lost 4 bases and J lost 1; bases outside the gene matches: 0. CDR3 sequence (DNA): TGTGCCAGCAGTTGGACAGGGTCTGGAAACACCATATATTTT. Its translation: CASSWTGSGNTIYF.

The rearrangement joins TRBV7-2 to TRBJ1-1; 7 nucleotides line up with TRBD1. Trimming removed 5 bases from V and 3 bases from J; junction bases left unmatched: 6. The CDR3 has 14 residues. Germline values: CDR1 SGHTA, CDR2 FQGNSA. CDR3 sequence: CASSPRQGDTEAFF. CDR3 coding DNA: TGTGCCAGCAGCCCCAGACAGGGAGACACTGAAGCTTTCTTT. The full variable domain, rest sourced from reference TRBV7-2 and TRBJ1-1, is GAGVSQSPSNKVTEKGKDVELRCDPISGHTALYWYRQSLGQGLEFLIYFQGNSAPDKSGLPSDRFSAERTGGSVSTLTIQRTQQEDSAVYLCASSPRQGDTEAFFGQGTRLTVV.

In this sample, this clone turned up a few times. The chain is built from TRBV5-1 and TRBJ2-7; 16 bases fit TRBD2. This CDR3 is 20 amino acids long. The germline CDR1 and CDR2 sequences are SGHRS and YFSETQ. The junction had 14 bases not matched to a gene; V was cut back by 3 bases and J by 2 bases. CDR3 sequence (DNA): TGCGCCAGCAGCTGGGGACTTATCGGGACTAGCGGGAGGGTCGCCTACGAGCAGTACTTC. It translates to CASSWGLIGTSGRVAYEQYF.

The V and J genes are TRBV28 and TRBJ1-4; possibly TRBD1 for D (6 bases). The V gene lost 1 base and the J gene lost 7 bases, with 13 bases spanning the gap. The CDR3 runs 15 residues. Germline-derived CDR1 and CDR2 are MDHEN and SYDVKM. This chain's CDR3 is CASSLSDRLFEKLFF. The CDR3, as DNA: TGTGCCAGCAGTTTATCCGACAGGTTGTTTGAAAAACTGTTTTTT.

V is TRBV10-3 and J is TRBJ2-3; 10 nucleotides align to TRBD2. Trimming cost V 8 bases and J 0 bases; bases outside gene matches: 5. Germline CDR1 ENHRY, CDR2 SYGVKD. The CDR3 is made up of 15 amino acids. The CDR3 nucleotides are TGTGCCATCGTGAAGACTAGCGGGAGCACAGATACGCAGTATTTT. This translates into CAIVKTSGSTDTQYF.

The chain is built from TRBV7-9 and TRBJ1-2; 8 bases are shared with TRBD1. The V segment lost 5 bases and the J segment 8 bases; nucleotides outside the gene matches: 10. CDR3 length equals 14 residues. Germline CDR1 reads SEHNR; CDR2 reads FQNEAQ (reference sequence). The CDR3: CASSVSGTGSGYTF. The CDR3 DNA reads TGTGCCAGCAGCGTGTCCGGGACAGGCTCGGGCTACACCTTC.

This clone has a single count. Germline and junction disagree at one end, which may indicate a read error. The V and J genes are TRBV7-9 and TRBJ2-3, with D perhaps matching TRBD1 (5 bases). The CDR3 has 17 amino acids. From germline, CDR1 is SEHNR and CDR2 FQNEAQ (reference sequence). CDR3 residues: CSSSALPTVTSTDTQYF. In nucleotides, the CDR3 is TGTTCCAGCAGCGCCCTACCGACAGTCACCAGCACAGATACGCAGTATTTT.

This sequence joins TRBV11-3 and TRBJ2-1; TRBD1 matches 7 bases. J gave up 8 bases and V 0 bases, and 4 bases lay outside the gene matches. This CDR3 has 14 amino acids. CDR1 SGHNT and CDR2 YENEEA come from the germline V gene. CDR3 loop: CASSLEQGDDEQFF. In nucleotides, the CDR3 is TGTGCCAGCAGCTTAGAGCAGGGGGACGATGAGCAGTTCTTC.

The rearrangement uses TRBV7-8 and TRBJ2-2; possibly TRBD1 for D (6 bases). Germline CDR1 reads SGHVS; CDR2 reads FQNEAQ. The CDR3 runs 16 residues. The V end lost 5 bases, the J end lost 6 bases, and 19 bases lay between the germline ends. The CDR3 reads CASSLQNTGIPGELFF. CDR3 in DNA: TGTGCCAGCAGCCTACAGAACACAGGGATCCCCGGGGAGCTGTTTTTT.

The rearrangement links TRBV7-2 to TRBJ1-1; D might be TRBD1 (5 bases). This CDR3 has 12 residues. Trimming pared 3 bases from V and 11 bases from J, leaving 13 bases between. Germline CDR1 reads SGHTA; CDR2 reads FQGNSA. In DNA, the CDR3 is TGTGCCAGCAGCTTTGGCGGGACGAGGGCTTTCTTT. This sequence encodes CASSFGGTRAFF.

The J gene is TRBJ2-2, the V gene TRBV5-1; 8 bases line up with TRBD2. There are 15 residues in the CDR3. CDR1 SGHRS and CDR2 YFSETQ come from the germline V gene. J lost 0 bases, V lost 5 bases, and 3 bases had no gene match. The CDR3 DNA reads TGCGCCAGCAGACTAGCGGTCGCGAACACCGGGGAGCTGTTTTTT. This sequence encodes CASRLAVANTGELFF.

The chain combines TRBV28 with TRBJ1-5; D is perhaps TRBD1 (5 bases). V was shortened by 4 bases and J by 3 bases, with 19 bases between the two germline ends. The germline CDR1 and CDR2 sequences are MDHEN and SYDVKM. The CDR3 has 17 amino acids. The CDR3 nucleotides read TGTGCCAGCAGTTACCCGCGGGGGTGGCAGATCAATCAGCCCCAGCATTTT. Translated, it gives CASSYPRGWQINQPQHF.

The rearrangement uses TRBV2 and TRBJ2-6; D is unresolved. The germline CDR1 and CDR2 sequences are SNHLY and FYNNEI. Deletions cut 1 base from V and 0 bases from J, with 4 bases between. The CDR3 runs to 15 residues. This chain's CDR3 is CASSEVDSGANVLTF. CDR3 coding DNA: TGTGCCAGCAGTGAAGTAGACTCTGGGGCCAACGTCCTGACTTTC. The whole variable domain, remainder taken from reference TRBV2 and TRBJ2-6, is EPEVTQTPSHQVTQMGQEVILRCVPISNHLYFYWYRQILGQKVEFLVSFYNNEISEKSEIFDDQFSVERPDGSNFTLKIRSTKLEDSAMYFCASSEVDSGANVLTFGAGSRLTVL.

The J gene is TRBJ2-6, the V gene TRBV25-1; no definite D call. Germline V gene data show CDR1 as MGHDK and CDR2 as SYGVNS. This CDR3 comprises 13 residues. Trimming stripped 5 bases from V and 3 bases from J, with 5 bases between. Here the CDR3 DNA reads TGTGCCAGCAGTTCCGGTGGGGCCAACGTCCTGACTTTC. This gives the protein CASSSGGANVLTF. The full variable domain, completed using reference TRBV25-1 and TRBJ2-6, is EADIYQTPRYLVIGTGKKITLECSQTMGHDKMYWYQQDPGMELHLIHYSYGVNSTEKGDLSSESTVSRIRTEHFPLTLESARPSHTSQYLCASSSGGANVLTFGAGSRLTVL.